Shown below are 19 T cell receptor beta chains from a single sample sequenced in a study of OX40 agonist ivuxolimab in advanced cancers. Clones were sequenced by immunoSEQ multiplex PCR, and TCRdb holds only the in-frame ones, with some missing. Among fewer than 120,000 clones listed, 89% were seen once. The specimen comprised CD4+ or CD8+ T cells sorted from blood, sampled in a trial of the OX40 agonist ivuxolimab. All receptors come from an adult with an advanced solid tumor such as melanoma, head and neck, liver or kidney cancer.

V is TRBV5-8 and J is TRBJ2-3, with TRBD1 identical over 12 bases. Germline CDR1 and CDR2: SGHTS and YDEGEE. CDR3 length equals 17 residues. With V trimmed by 3 bases and J by 4 bases, 9 bases remained unmatched. The CDR3 loop is CASSSGQGAQLADTQYF. The CDR3, as DNA: TGTGCCAGCAGCTCGGGACAGGGGGCGCAGTTGGCAGATACGCAGTATTTT.

The chain is built from TRBV11-1 and TRBJ2-1; TRBD1 agrees at 7 bases. The V gene end was trimmed by 4 bases and the J gene end by 7 bases; junction bases not matched to a gene: 4. This CDR3 has 13 amino acids. The germline CDR1 and CDR2 sequences are SGHAT and FQDESV (reference sequence). The CDR3 nucleotides read TGTGCCAGCAGCTCAGAACAGGGGAATGAGCAGTTCTTC. The encoded protein is CASSSEQGNEQFF.

The chain has TRBV29-1 and TRBJ1-4, with D tentatively TRBD1 (5 bases). Germline values: CDR1 SQVTM, CDR2 ANQGSEA. The CDR3 covers 15 residues. V lost 0 bases, J lost 8 bases, and 16 bases lay in between. CDR3 protein: CSVEETGWGEEKLFF. DNA of the CDR3: TGCAGCGTTGAAGAGACTGGCTGGGGCGAAGAAAAACTGTTTTTT.

The gene calls are TRBV29-1 and TRBJ1-2; D uncertain. This CDR3 region has 11 residues. V lost 2 bases and J lost 3, with 4 bases in between. Germline values: CDR1 SQVTM, CDR2 ANQGSEA. CDR3 in amino acids: CSVEWDYGYTF. In nucleotides, the CDR3 is TGCAGCGTTGAATGGGACTATGGCTACACCTTC.

Only one count was recorded for this clone. The chain joins TRBV5-4 to TRBJ1-2, with 11 nucleotides matching TRBD1. CDR3 length equals 15 residues. V shed 6 bases and J 4 bases; nucleotides not matched to a gene: 8. The germline V gene has CDR1 SGHNT and CDR2 YYREEE (reference sequence). CDR3 DNA sequence: TGTGCCAGCACCCTCCCGGGACAGGGGGTCTATGGCTACACCTTC. Translation: CASTLPGQGVYGYTF. The full variable domain, with the rest looked up from reference TRBV5-4 and TRBJ1-2, is ETGVTQSPTHLIKTRGQQVTLRCSSQSGHNTVSWYQQALGQGPQFIFQYYREEENGRGNFPPRFSGLQFPNYSSELNVNALELDDSALYLCASTLPGQGVYGYTFGSGTRLTVV.

The chain combines TRBV2 with TRBJ1-2; 8 nucleotides line up with TRBD1. CDR3 size: 16 residues. After removal of 5 bases from V and 5 bases from J, the junction contained 13 bases not matched to a gene. Germline V lookup: CDR1 SNHLY, CDR2 FYNNEI. This chain's CDR3 is CASSFPTGTGRYGYTF. DNA of the CDR3: TGTGCCAGCAGTTTCCCGACCGGGACAGGAAGATATGGCTACACCTTC.

The V and J genes are TRBV5-8 and TRBJ2-6, with a weak D call TRBD1 (5 bases). The CDR3 length is 15 residues. Germline V lookup: CDR1 SGHTS, CDR2 YDEGEE. V lost 1 base to trimming and J lost 4 bases, with 9 bases between them. The CDR3 DNA reads as TGTGCCAGCAGCTTGTGGGGCGTAGGGGCCAACGTCCTGACTTTC. It translates to CASSLWGVGANVLTF.

The chain links TRBV9 to TRBJ2-5; D is uncertain. The V end lost 0 bases, the J end lost 2 bases, and 11 bases lay between the germline ends. In germline, CDR1 is SGDLS, CDR2 YYNGEE. The CDR3 contains 15 residues. The CDR3 is CASSVGGSRQETQYF. The CDR3 DNA sequence: TGTGCCAGCAGCGTAGGAGGTAGCCGACAAGAGACCCAGTACTTC.

The chain employs TRBV6-5 and TRBJ1-2; D is uncertain. The CDR3 has 13 residues. V was clipped by 4 bases and J by 2 bases, with 8 bases between them. Germline assignment: CDR1 MNHEY and CDR2 SVGAGI. CDR3 amino acids: CASSSPPNYGYTF. The CDR3 region has the DNA TGTGCCAGCAGTTCTCCTCCAAACTATGGCTACACCTTC.

The gene calls are TRBV19 and TRBJ2-7; maybe TRBD2 (5 bases). The CDR3 is 15 residues long. Germline lookup yields CDR1 LNHDA and CDR2 SQIVND (reference sequence). Trimming stripped 3 bases from V and 1 base from J, with 13 bases between. The DNA for the CDR3 is TGTGCCAGTAGTATGGAGAGGACGGGATCCTACGAGCAGTACTTC. Translation: CASSMERTGSYEQYF.

The chain carries TRBV30 and TRBJ1-1; D call uncertain. Germline lookup yields CDR1 GTSNPN and CDR2 SVGIG (reference sequence). V was trimmed by 3 bases and J by 7 bases, leaving 6 bases between them. CDR3 size: 10 residues. The CDR3 region has the DNA TGTGCCTGGAGGGACTTTGAAGCTTTCTTT. Protein product: CAWRDFEAFF. The whole variable domain, remainder taken from reference TRBV30 and TRBJ1-1, is SQTIHQWPATLVQPVGSPLSLECTVEGTSNPNLYWYRQAAGRGLQLLFYSVGIGQISSEVPQNLSASRPQDRQFILSSKKLLLSDSGFYLCAWRDFEAFFGQGTRLTVV.

This sequence joins TRBV28 and TRBJ1-5; possible D gene TRBD1, 5 bases. This CDR3 comprises 13 residues. Germline V gives CDR1 MDHEN, CDR2 SYDVKM. V lost 10 bases and J lost 0, with 10 bases in between. CDR3 bases: TGTGCCACCTTACAGGCTAGCAATCAGCCCCAGCATTTT. This gives the protein CATLQASNQPQHF.

The chain uses TRBV7-2 and TRBJ1-4; D is undetermined. Trimming stripped 6 bases from V and 5 bases from J, with 10 bases between. CDR1 and CDR2 (germline): SGHTA, FQGNSA. CDR3 length: 13 residues. The CDR3 DNA sequence: TGTGCCAGCAGTTTAAACGGGAATGAAAAACTGTTTTTT. It translates to CASSLNGNEKLFF. Using reference TRBV7-2 and TRBJ1-4 for the parts outside the CDR3, the full variable domain is GAGVSQSPSNKVTEKGKDVELRCDPISGHTALYWYRQSLGQGLEFLIYFQGNSAPDKSGLPSDRFSAERTGGSVSTLTIQRTQQEDSAVYLCASSLNGNEKLFFGSGTQLSVL.

The genes are TRBV5-6 and TRBJ2-5; D remains ambiguous. CDR1 is SGHDT, CDR2 YYEEEE, per germline. This CDR3 is built from 15 residues. V lost 0 bases, J lost 1 base, and 10 bases lay in between. CDR3 protein: CASSLAGSVQETQYF. The CDR3 DNA reads TGTGCCAGCAGCTTGGCCGGATCAGTCCAAGAGACCCAGTACTTC.

The chain joins TRBV5-5 to TRBJ1-6; 8 bases are shared with TRBD1. V lost 5 bases and J lost 4; bases outside the gene matches: 5. CDR3 size: 15 residues. Germline V gene sequence: CDR1 SGHKS, CDR2 YYEKEE (reference sequence). CDR3 bases: TGTGCCAGCAGTCCCGGGACAGGATATAATTCACCCCTCCACTTT. Amino acids: CASSPGTGYNSPLHF.

The chain uses TRBV19 and TRBJ1-3; D gene ambiguous. Germline CDR1 LNHDA, CDR2 SQIVND (reference sequence). The CDR3 is 16 residues long. Trimming removed 9 bases at V and 4 bases at J, with 22 bases between. The CDR3 spells CARPNRTGVAGNTIYF. The CDR3 DNA is TGTGCCAGGCCGAACCGGACCGGAGTAGCCGGAAACACCATATATTTT.

This chain links TRBV10-3 with TRBJ2-3; a weak D match, TRBD1 (5 bases). With 7 bases removed from V and 4 bases from J, the gap between germline ends came to 18 bases. CDR3 length: 15 amino acids. Germline loops: CDR1 ENHRY, CDR2 SYGVKD. Written as DNA, the CDR3 is TGTGCCATCAATGCTGGGGCCGTCGGTCCAGATACGCAGTATTTT. It encodes CAINAGAVGPDTQYF.

The chain has TRBV28 and TRBJ2-2, with 9 positions matching TRBD2. J was trimmed by 3 bases and V by 8 bases; bases with no gene match: 13. Germline CDR1 and CDR2: MDHEN and SYDVKM. This CDR3 is built from 17 residues. The CDR3 nucleotides read TGTGCCAGCCTAGCAGTGGCGGGAGGGCTTTACACCGGGGAGCTGTTTTTT. It codes for CASLAVAGGLYTGELFF.

V usage is TRBV27 and J usage is TRBJ1-1; unclear D gene. CDR3 length equals 14 residues. The V end was cut by 3 bases, the J end by 0 bases, with 8 bases between. Germline CDR1 reads MNHEY; CDR2 reads SMNVEV (reference sequence). The CDR3 nucleotides are TGTGCCAGCAGTTTTTTGCAGATGAACACTGAAGCTTTCTTT. Its protein product is CASSFLQMNTEAFF.